The rows below give T cell receptor beta chains drawn from one sample of a study of OX40 agonist ivuxolimab in advanced cancers. Sequencing used immunoSEQ multiplex PCR; TCRdb keeps in-frame clones, though not all of them. The sample shows around 70,000 clones, 84% of them seen only once. The sample was CD4+ or CD8+ T cells sorted from blood, taken in a trial of the OX40 agonist ivuxolimab. The receptors were gathered from an adult with an advanced solid tumor such as melanoma, head and neck, liver or kidney cancer. The CDR3 runs from the conserved cysteine through the conserved F or W. The order of the fields is CDR3 DNA, CDR3 protein, J gene, clone size, V gene, D gene. D genes are given only for firm matches. The size field is filled for only some rows; it gives once, few, many or a size class.

CDR3nt: TGTGCCAGCAGCTTGGTGGGCGGGGCTCCCCACACAGATACGCAGTATTTT
CDR3aa: CASSLVGGAPHTDTQYF
j_gene: TRBJ2-3
abundance: .
v_gene: TRBV5-4
d_gene: .

CDR3nt: TGTGCCAGCAGCACTCAAGCGAGCTCCTACAATGAGCAGTTCTTC
CDR3aa: CASSTQASSYNEQFF
j_gene: TRBJ2-1
abundance: .
v_gene: TRBV9
d_gene: .

CDR3nt: TGCGCCAGCAGCTTCCAGGGGGCCTCCTACGAGCAGTACTTC
CDR3aa: CASSFQGASYEQYF
j_gene: TRBJ2-7
abundance: .
v_gene: TRBV5-1
d_gene: TRBD1

CDR3nt: TGTGCCAGCAGCTTAATGATTGGGCAGCCCCAGCATTTT
CDR3aa: CASSLMIGQPQHF
j_gene: TRBJ1-5
abundance: few
v_gene: TRBV7-9
d_gene: .

CDR3nt: TGTGCCAGCAGCCCACAGGGGATAAGCACAGATACGCAGTATTTT
CDR3aa: CASSPQGISTDTQYF
j_gene: TRBJ2-3
abundance: .
v_gene: TRBV7-8
d_gene: TRBD1

CDR3nt: TGTGCCAGCAGTGAAGGCAAGGGTTCGAACACCGGGGAGCTGTTTTTT
CDR3aa: CASSEGKGSNTGELFF
j_gene: TRBJ2-2
abundance: .
v_gene: TRBV2
d_gene: .

CDR3nt: TGTGCCAGCAGCTTGGGGACTGGAGGGGGAAACATTCAGTACTTC
CDR3aa: CASSLGTGGGNIQYF
j_gene: TRBJ2-4
abundance: .
v_gene: TRBV7-2
d_gene: .

CDR3nt: TGTGCCAGTAGAGGACAGTCCTATAATTCACCCCTCCACTTT
CDR3aa: CASRGQSYNSPLHF
j_gene: TRBJ1-6
abundance: .
v_gene: TRBV7-6
d_gene: .

CDR3nt: TGTGCCAGCTCACTATCAGGGGGCGCAGGGGGCTTC
CDR3aa: CASSLSGGAGGF
j_gene: TRBJ2-7
abundance: .
v_gene: TRBV18
d_gene: TRBD1

CDR3nt: TGTGCCAGTAGCATAGCGGGAGTAGAAGATACGCAGTATTTT
CDR3aa: CASSIAGVEDTQYF
j_gene: TRBJ2-3
abundance: .
v_gene: TRBV19
d_gene: TRBD2

CDR3nt: TGTGCCAGCAGCTCCCCGGACAGGGCAATAAACATTCAGTACTTC
CDR3aa: CASSSPDRAINIQYF
j_gene: TRBJ2-4
abundance: .
v_gene: TRBV28
d_gene: TRBD1

CDR3nt: TGTGCCAGCAGCCCTAAGACAGGGAGCACAGATACGCAGTATTTT
CDR3aa: CASSPKTGSTDTQYF
j_gene: TRBJ2-3
abundance: .
v_gene: TRBV11-2
d_gene: TRBD1

CDR3nt: TGTGCCAGCAGCTCCGCGACCTTCGGGGATACGCAGTATTTT
CDR3aa: CASSSATFGDTQYF
j_gene: TRBJ2-3
abundance: .
v_gene: TRBV9
d_gene: .

CDR3nt: TGCGCCAGCAGCCCCGGGACTAGAGAGACCCAGTACTTC
CDR3aa: CASSPGTRETQYF
j_gene: TRBJ2-5
abundance: .
v_gene: TRBV5-1
d_gene: TRBD2

CDR3nt: TGCGCCAGCAGTCTGGGCGCCGGGAACAAGGACCACGAGCAGTACTTC
CDR3aa: CASSLGAGNKDHEQYF
j_gene: TRBJ2-7
abundance: .
v_gene: TRBV23-1
d_gene: .

CDR3nt: TGTGCCAGCAGTGAAGACTCGAAAGCGACCCAGTACTTC
CDR3aa: CASSEDSKATQYF
j_gene: TRBJ2-5
abundance: .
v_gene: TRBV2
d_gene: .

CDR3nt: TGTGCCAGCAGCTTATCCCGGCTTCCGACCTACAATGAGCAGTTCTTC
CDR3aa: CASSLSRLPTYNEQFF
j_gene: TRBJ2-1
abundance: .
v_gene: TRBV7-9
d_gene: .

CDR3nt: TGCGCCAGCAGCTTCAATGGGCCCAGAGACGAGCAGTACTTC
CDR3aa: CASSFNGPRDEQYF
j_gene: TRBJ2-7
abundance: .
v_gene: TRBV5-1
d_gene: .

CDR3nt: TGCGCCAGCAGCTCCCGACTAGCGGGAGGGGTCGGGGAGCTGTTTTTT
CDR3aa: CASSSRLAGGVGELFF
j_gene: TRBJ2-2
abundance: once
v_gene: TRBV5-1
d_gene: TRBD2

CDR3nt: TGTGCCAGCAGCTTAAGCCCTCTAGCGGGGGGAACAGATACGCAGTATTTT
CDR3aa: CASSLSPLAGGTDTQYF
j_gene: TRBJ2-3
abundance: .
v_gene: TRBV7-3
d_gene: TRBD2

CDR3nt: TGCGCCAGCAGCTTGCTGTTCCGGGGTCACACTGAAGCTTTCTTT
CDR3aa: CASSLLFRGHTEAFF
j_gene: TRBJ1-1
abundance: .
v_gene: TRBV5-1
d_gene: .

CDR3nt: TGTGCCTGGAGTGGGGACAGGGGTCAGCAAGAGACCCAGTACTTC
CDR3aa: CAWSGDRGQQETQYF
j_gene: TRBJ2-5
abundance: .
v_gene: TRBV30
d_gene: TRBD1

CDR3nt: TGTGCCAGCAGCTCGCTAAGCTCTGGAAACACCATATATTTT
CDR3aa: CASSSLSSGNTIYF
j_gene: TRBJ1-3
abundance: .
v_gene: TRBV7-9
d_gene: .

CDR3nt: TGTGCCAGCAGCTTATCAACAGGGCTGAACACTGAAGCTTTCTTT
CDR3aa: CASSLSTGLNTEAFF
j_gene: TRBJ1-1
abundance: .
v_gene: TRBV11-3
d_gene: .

CDR3nt: TGTGCCAGCACCCTAAGACAGGGCGACTACGAGCAGTACTTC
CDR3aa: CASTLRQGDYEQYF
j_gene: TRBJ2-7
abundance: .
v_gene: TRBV6-1
d_gene: TRBD1

CDR3nt: TGTGCCAGTAGTGCGACAGGGGACTCTGGAAACACCATATATTTT
CDR3aa: CASSATGDSGNTIYF
j_gene: TRBJ1-3
abundance: .
v_gene: TRBV19
d_gene: TRBD1

CDR3nt: TGTGCCAGCAGTTTATTGGACAGGGCGACTAACTATGGCTACACCTTC
CDR3aa: CASSLLDRATNYGYTF
j_gene: TRBJ1-2
abundance: .
v_gene: TRBV28
d_gene: TRBD1

CDR3nt: TGTGCCAGCTCACCCTTCGAGACACCCCATCAGCCCCAGCATTTT
CDR3aa: CASSPFETPHQPQHF
j_gene: TRBJ1-5
abundance: .
v_gene: TRBV18
d_gene: .

CDR3nt: TGTGCCAGTAGTATTGACAGGGGAGAAGGAGATCAGCCCCAGCATTTT
CDR3aa: CASSIDRGEGDQPQHF
j_gene: TRBJ1-5
abundance: .
v_gene: TRBV19
d_gene: TRBD1

CDR3nt: TGTGCCAGCAGCCTGACAGGGGGCTCTGGAAACACCATATATTTT
CDR3aa: CASSLTGGSGNTIYF
j_gene: TRBJ1-3
abundance: many
v_gene: TRBV2
d_gene: TRBD1

CDR3nt: TGTGCCTCGGGGAGACAGGGTGGCTACACCTTC
CDR3aa: CASGRQGGYTF
j_gene: TRBJ1-2
abundance: .
v_gene: TRBV30
d_gene: TRBD1

CDR3nt: TGTGCCAGCAGCTTAACGGGACGGGCATATAATTCACCCCTCCACTTT
CDR3aa: CASSLTGRAYNSPLHF
j_gene: TRBJ1-6
abundance: .
v_gene: TRBV7-3
d_gene: .

CDR3nt: TGTGCCAGCAGCCCCGTCGGGGGCTATGGCTACACCTTC
CDR3aa: CASSPVGGYGYTF
j_gene: TRBJ1-2
abundance: .
v_gene: TRBV5-4
d_gene: .

CDR3nt: TGTGCCAGCAGCTTCCAACAGGCACCCCTCCACTTT
CDR3aa: CASSFQQAPLHF
j_gene: TRBJ1-6
abundance: .
v_gene: TRBV11-2
d_gene: .

CDR3nt: TGTGCCAGCAGCACGGGGTGGAGCAATCAGCCCCAGCATTTT
CDR3aa: CASSTGWSNQPQHF
j_gene: TRBJ1-5
abundance: once
v_gene: TRBV7-2
d_gene: .

CDR3nt: TGCAGTGCTAGAGGGGGCACTGAAGCTTTCTTT
CDR3aa: CSARGGTEAFF
j_gene: TRBJ1-1
abundance: once
v_gene: TRBV20-1
d_gene: .

CDR3nt: TGTGCCAGTAAACGCGGGGGGGCAAACACCGGGGAGCTGTTTTTT
CDR3aa: CASKRGGANTGELFF
j_gene: TRBJ2-2
abundance: .
v_gene: TRBV19
d_gene: TRBD2

CDR3nt: TGTGCCAGCAGATGGACAGGGGGCACAGATACGCAGTATTTT
CDR3aa: CASRWTGGTDTQYF
j_gene: TRBJ2-3
abundance: .
v_gene: TRBV25-1
d_gene: TRBD1

CDR3nt: TGTGCCAGCAGTAAGCGGGAAACAGATACGCAGTATTTT
CDR3aa: CASSKRETDTQYF
j_gene: TRBJ2-3
abundance: .
v_gene: TRBV27
d_gene: TRBD2

CDR3nt: TGTGCCAGTAGCGACCGCGGGACAGACCAAGAGACCCAGTACTTC
CDR3aa: CASSDRGTDQETQYF
j_gene: TRBJ2-5
abundance: .
v_gene: TRBV19
d_gene: .

CDR3nt: TGCGCCAGCGAGCAGGGGGCTCCTGGGGCCAACGTCCTGACTTTC
CDR3aa: CASEQGAPGANVLTF
j_gene: TRBJ2-6
abundance: .
v_gene: TRBV5-1
d_gene: TRBD1

CDR3nt: TGTGCCAGCAGTTCGTCTGGGGCCTCACAAGTGGGCTACACCTTC
CDR3aa: CASSSSGASQVGYTF
j_gene: TRBJ1-2
abundance: .
v_gene: TRBV28
d_gene: .

CDR3nt: TGTGCCAGCAGTCGGAACACCGGGGAGCTGTTTTTT
CDR3aa: CASSRNTGELFF
j_gene: TRBJ2-2
abundance: .
v_gene: TRBV5-4
d_gene: .

CDR3nt: TGTGCCAGCAGCGTAGCTAGCGGCAGGGGGACTGGAAACACCATATATTTT
CDR3aa: CASSVASGRGTGNTIYF
j_gene: TRBJ1-3
abundance: .
v_gene: TRBV9
d_gene: TRBD1

CDR3nt: TGTGCCAGCAGCTTAGAAACCGGGGAGCTGTTTTTT
CDR3aa: CASSLETGELFF
j_gene: TRBJ2-2
abundance: .
v_gene: TRBV7-9
d_gene: .

CDR3nt: TGTGCCAGCAGCCAGGGACAGTCGTACCAAGAGACCCAGTACTTC
CDR3aa: CASSQGQSYQETQYF
j_gene: TRBJ2-5
abundance: .
v_gene: TRBV7-9
d_gene: TRBD1

CDR3nt: TGTGCCACTACACAGGGACTGCCATTCCAAGAGACCCAGTACTTC
CDR3aa: CATTQGLPFQETQYF
j_gene: TRBJ2-5
abundance: .
v_gene: TRBV7-8
d_gene: .

CDR3nt: TGTGCCAGCAGTTTCTCACAGGGGCGAGGGGCTTTCTTT
CDR3aa: CASSFSQGRGAFF
j_gene: TRBJ1-1
abundance: .
v_gene: TRBV28
d_gene: TRBD1

CDR3nt: TGTGCCAGCAGCTATAGGGACAGGGGGATCGGCGAGCAGTACTTC
CDR3aa: CASSYRDRGIGEQYF
j_gene: TRBJ2-7
abundance: .
v_gene: TRBV28
d_gene: TRBD1

CDR3nt: TGTGCCAGCAGGGGCTCGGGGCGAAACACTGAAGCTTTCTTT
CDR3aa: CASRGSGRNTEAFF
j_gene: TRBJ1-1
abundance: .
v_gene: TRBV2
d_gene: .

CDR3nt: TGTGCCAGCAGTGGGCAGGAGAACACTGAAGCTTTCTTT
CDR3aa: CASSGQENTEAFF
j_gene: TRBJ1-1
abundance: .
v_gene: TRBV6-1
d_gene: .